This TCR beta chain was retrieved from a study of T cell changes during pregnancy in multiple sclerosis. Germline CDR1 reads KGHSH; CDR2 reads LQKENI. The CDR3 totals 14 residues. The V and J ends lost 0 bases and 4 bases respectively, with 6 bases between them. Measured with immunoSEQ multiplex PCR; TCRdb has only the in-frame clones, and not every one. The sample lists 65,000 to 80,000 clones, 85% to 95% seen once, with roughly 0.21% in the top ten. The sample holds one count of this clone. Source: CD4+ T cells from peripheral blood mononuclear cells, taken before pregnancy. The chain joins TRBV18 to TRBJ2-2, with D perhaps TRBD2 (6 bases). This receptor was obtained from a female donor with multiple sclerosis, enrolled in a pregnancy study. The CDR3 region has the DNA TGTGCCAGCTCACCACCCGGGGGCACCGGGGAGCTGTTTTTT. Protein: CASSPPGGTGELFF.